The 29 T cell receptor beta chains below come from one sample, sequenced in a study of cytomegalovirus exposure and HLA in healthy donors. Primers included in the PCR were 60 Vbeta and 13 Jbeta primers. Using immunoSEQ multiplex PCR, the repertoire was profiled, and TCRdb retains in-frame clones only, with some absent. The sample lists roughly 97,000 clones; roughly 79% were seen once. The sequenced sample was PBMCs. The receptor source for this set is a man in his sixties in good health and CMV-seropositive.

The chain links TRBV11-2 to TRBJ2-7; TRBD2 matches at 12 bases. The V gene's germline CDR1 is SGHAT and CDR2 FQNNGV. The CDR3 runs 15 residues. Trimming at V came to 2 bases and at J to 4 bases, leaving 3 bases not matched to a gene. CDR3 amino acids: CASSLPSGGAYEQYF. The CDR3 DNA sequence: TGTGCCAGCAGCTTACCTAGCGGGGGGGCGTACGAGCAGTACTTC.

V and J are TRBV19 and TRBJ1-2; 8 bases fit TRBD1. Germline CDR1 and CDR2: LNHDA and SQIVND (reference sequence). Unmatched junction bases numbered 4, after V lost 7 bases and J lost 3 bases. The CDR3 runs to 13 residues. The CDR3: CASIQQGDYGYTF. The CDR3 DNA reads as TGTGCCAGTATCCAACAGGGGGACTATGGCTACACCTTC.

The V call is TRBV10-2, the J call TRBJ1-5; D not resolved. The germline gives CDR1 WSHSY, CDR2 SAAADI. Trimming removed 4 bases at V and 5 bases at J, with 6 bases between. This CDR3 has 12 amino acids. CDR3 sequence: CASSVNDQPQHF. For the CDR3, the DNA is TGCGCCAGCAGTGTCAATGATCAGCCCCAGCATTTT.

CDR3 nucleotide sequence: TGTGCCATCAGTGGACAGATTGAAGAGACCCAGTACTTC. Its translation is CAISGQIEETQYF. The chain carries TRBV10-3 and TRBJ2-5; D might be TRBD1 (5 bases). V was pared by 4 bases and J by 3 bases, with 9 bases between. The germline V gene has CDR1 ENHRY and CDR2 SYGVKD. This CDR3 has 13 residues.

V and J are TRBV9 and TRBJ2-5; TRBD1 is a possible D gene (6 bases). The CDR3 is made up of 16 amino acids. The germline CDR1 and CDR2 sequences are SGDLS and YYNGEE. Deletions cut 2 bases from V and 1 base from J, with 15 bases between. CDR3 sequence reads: CASSVFLQGFQETQYF. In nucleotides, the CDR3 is TGTGCCAGCAGCGTTTTCCTACAGGGATTCCAAGAGACCCAGTACTTC.

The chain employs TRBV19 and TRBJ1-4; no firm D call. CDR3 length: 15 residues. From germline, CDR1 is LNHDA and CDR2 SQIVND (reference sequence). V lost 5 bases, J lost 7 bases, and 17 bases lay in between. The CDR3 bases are TGTGCCAGTAGTTTGGCGGCGACTGCCAGTGAAAAACTGTTTTTT. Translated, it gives CASSLAATASEKLFF.

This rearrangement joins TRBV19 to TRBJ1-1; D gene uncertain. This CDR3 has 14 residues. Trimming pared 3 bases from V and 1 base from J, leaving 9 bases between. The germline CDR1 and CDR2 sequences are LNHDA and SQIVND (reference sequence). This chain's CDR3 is CASSMGAGNTEAFF. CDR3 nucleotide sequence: TGTGCCAGTAGTATGGGAGCAGGGAACACTGAAGCTTTCTTT.

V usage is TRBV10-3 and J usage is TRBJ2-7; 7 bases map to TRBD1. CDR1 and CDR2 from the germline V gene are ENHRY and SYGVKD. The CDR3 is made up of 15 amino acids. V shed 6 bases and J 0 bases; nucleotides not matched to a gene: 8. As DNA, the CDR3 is TGTGCCATCAGCCGGGACAGAACCAACTCCTACGAGCAGTACTTC. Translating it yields CAISRDRTNSYEQYF.

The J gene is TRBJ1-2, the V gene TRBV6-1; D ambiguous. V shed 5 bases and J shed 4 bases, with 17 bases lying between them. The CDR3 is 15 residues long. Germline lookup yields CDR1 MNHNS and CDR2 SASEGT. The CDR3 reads CASSRSGSDGYGYTF. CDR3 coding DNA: TGTGCCAGCAGTAGGTCAGGATCAGACGGCTATGGCTACACCTTC.

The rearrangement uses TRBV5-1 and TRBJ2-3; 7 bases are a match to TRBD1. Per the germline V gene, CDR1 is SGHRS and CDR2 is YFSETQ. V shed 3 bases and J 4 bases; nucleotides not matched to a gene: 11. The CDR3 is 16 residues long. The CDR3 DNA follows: TGCGCCAGCAGCTCCGGGGACGGGACAGCCTCAGATACGCAGTATTTT. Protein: CASSSGDGTASDTQYF. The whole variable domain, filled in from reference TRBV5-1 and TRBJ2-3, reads KAGVTQTPRYLIKTRGQQVTLSCSPISGHRSVSWYQQTPGQGLQFLFEYFSETQRNKGNFPGRFSGRQFSNSRSEMNVSTLELGDSALYLCASSSGDGTASDTQYFGPGTRLTVL.

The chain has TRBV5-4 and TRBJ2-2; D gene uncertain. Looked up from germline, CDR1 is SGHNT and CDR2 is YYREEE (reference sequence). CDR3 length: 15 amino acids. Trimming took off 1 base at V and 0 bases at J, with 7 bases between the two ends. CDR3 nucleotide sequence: TGTGCCAGCAGCTTGTCCGTTTCGAACACCGGGGAGCTGTTTTTT. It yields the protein CASSLSVSNTGELFF. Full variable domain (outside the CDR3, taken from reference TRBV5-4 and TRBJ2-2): ETGVTQSPTHLIKTRGQQVTLRCSSQSGHNTVSWYQQALGQGPQFIFQYYREEENGRGNFPPRFSGLQFPNYSSELNVNALELDDSALYLCASSLSVSNTGELFFGEGSRLTVL.

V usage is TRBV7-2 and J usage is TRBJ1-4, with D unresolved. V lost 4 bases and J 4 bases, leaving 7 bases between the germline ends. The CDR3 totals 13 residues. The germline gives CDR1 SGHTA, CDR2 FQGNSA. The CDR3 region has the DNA TGTGCCAGCAGCTCCGGGAGTAATGAAAAACTGTTTTTT. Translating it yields CASSSGSNEKLFF.

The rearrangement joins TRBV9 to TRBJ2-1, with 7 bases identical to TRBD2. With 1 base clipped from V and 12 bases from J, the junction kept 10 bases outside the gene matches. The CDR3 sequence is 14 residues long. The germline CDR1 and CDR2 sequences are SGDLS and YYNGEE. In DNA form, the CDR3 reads TGTGCCAGCAGCGTAAGGCTAGCGGATGGGGGGCAGTTCTTC. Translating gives CASSVRLADGGQFF.

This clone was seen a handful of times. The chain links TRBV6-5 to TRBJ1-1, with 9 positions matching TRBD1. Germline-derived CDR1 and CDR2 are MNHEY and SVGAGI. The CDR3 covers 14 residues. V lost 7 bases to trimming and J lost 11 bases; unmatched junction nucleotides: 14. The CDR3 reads CASIETGGGLNAFF. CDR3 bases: TGTGCCAGCATCGAAACAGGGGGCGGGTTGAACGCTTTCTTT.

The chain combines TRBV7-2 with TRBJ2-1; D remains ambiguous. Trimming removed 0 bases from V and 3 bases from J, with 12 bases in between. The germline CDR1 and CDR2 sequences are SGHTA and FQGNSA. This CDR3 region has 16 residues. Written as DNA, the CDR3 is TGTGCCAGCAGCTTAGCGCGGAGCAGATTCTACAATGAGCAGTTCTTC. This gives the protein CASSLARSRFYNEQFF. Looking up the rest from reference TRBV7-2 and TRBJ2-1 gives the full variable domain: GAGVSQSPSNKVTEKGKDVELRCDPISGHTALYWYRQSLGQGLEFLIYFQGNSAPDKSGLPSDRFSAERTGGSVSTLTIQRTQQEDSAVYLCASSLARSRFYNEQFFGPGTRLTVL.

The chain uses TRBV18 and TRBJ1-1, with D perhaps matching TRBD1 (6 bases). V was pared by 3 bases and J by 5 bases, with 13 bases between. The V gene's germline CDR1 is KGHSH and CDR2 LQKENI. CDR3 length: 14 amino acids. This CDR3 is CASSPGGAKTEAFF. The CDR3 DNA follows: TGTGCCAGCTCACCGGGGGGGGCGAAGACTGAAGCTTTCTTT.

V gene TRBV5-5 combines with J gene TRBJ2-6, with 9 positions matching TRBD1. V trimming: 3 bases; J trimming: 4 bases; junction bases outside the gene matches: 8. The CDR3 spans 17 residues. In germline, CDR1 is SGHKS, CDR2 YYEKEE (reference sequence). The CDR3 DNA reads TGTGCCAGCAGCTGGGAACAGGGGGCAGGAGGGGCCAACGTCCTGACTTTC. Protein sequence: CASSWEQGAGGANVLTF.

The CDR3 region has the DNA TGTGCCAGCTCACCAAGAACAACCCAGAACACTGAAGCTTTCTTT. Encoded protein: CASSPRTTQNTEAFF. This chain links TRBV18 with TRBJ1-1; D is unclear. This CDR3 has 15 amino acids. Per germline, CDR1 KGHSH and CDR2 LQKENI. The V and J ends lost 2 bases and 1 base respectively, with 11 bases between them.

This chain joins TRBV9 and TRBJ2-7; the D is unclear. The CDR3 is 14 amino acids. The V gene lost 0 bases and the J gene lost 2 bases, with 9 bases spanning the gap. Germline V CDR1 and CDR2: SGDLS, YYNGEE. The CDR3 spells CASSVAGYTYEQYF. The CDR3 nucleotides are TGTGCCAGCAGCGTAGCAGGTTACACCTACGAGCAGTACTTC.

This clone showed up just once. CDR3 nucleotides: TGCGCCAGCAGCCCTCAGGGGGTGTACGAGCAGTACTTC. It yields the protein CASSPQGVYEQYF. This sequence joins TRBV5-1 and TRBJ2-7; 7 nucleotides line up with TRBD1. V was clipped by 4 bases and J by 4 bases; unmatched bases: 5. This CDR3 has 13 amino acids. Germline V gene sequence: CDR1 SGHRS, CDR2 YFSETQ.

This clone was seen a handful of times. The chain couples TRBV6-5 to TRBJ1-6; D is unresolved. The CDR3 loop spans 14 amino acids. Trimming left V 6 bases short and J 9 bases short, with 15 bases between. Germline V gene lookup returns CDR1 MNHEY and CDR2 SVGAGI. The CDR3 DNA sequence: TGTGCCAGCAGGGAACCCGGCGGGGTTTCACCCCTCCACTTT. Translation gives CASREPGGVSPLHF.

This chain's CDR3 is CASSQNTGPGNTIYF. CDR3 nucleotide sequence: TGTGCCAGCAGCCAAAATACAGGGCCTGGAAACACCATATATTTT. The genes are TRBV14 and TRBJ1-3; perhaps TRBD1 as D (6 bases). The CDR3 sequence is 15 residues long. The V gene lost 2 bases and the J gene lost 2 bases, with 10 bases spanning the gap. CDR1 and CDR2 from the germline V gene are SGHDN and FVKESK.

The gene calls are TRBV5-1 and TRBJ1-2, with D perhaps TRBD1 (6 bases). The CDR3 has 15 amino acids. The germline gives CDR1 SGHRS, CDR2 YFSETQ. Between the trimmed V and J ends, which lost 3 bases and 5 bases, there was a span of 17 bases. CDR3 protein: CASSWVQGAEYGYTF. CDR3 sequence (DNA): TGCGCCAGCAGCTGGGTACAGGGCGCGGAGTATGGCTACACCTTC.

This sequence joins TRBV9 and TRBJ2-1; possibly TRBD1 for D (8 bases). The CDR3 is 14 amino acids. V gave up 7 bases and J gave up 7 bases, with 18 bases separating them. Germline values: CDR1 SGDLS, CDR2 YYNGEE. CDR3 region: CASGRTGRGNEQFF. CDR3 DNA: TGTGCCAGCGGCCGGACAGGGAGGGGGAATGAGCAGTTCTTC. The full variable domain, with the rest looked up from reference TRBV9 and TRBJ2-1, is DSGVTQTPKHLITATGQRVTLRCSPRSGDLSVYWYQQSLDQGLQFLIQYYNGEERAKGNILERFSAQQFPDLHSELNLSSLELGDSALYFCASGRTGRGNEQFFGPGTRLTVL.

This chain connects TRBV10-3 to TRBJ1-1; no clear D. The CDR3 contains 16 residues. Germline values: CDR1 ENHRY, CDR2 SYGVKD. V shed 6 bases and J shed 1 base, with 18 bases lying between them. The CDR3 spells CAISRQEGKGNTEAFF. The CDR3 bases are TGTGCCATCAGCCGGCAGGAGGGCAAGGGGAACACTGAAGCTTTCTTT.

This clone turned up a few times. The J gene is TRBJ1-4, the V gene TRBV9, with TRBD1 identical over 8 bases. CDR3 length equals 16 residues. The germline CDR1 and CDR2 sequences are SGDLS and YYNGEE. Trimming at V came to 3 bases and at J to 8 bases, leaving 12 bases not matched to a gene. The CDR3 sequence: CASSAPRTGRPEKLFF. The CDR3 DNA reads TGTGCCAGCAGCGCCCCCAGGACAGGGCGGCCCGAAAAACTGTTTTTT.

The CDR3, as DNA: TGCGCCAGCAGCTTGGCTGGCAGGTCCCCGGAGGATGGCTACACCTTC. Translated: CASSLAGRSPEDGYTF. The rearrangement links TRBV5-1 to TRBJ1-2; D ambiguous. In germline, CDR1 is SGHRS, CDR2 YFSETQ. V gave up 0 bases and J gave up 6 bases, with 18 bases separating them. This CDR3 has 16 residues.

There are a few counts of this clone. The CDR3 protein is CASSLRGSGMNTEAFF. The CDR3 DNA reads as TGTGCCAGCAGCTTACGGGGGTCGGGGATGAACACTGAAGCTTTCTTT. The rearrangement uses TRBV13 and TRBJ1-1, with D perhaps matching TRBD1 (5 bases). This CDR3 spans 16 amino acids. Germline CDR1 PRHDT, CDR2 FYEKMQ (reference sequence). V dropped 2 bases and J dropped 0 bases, with 13 bases sitting between them. Complete variable domain (other parts from reference TRBV13 and TRBJ1-1): AAGVIQSPRHLIKEKRETATLKCYPIPRHDTVYWYQQGPGQDPQFLISFYEKMQSDKGSIPDRFSAQQFSDYHSELNMSSLELGDSALYFCASSLRGSGMNTEAFFGQGTRLTVV.

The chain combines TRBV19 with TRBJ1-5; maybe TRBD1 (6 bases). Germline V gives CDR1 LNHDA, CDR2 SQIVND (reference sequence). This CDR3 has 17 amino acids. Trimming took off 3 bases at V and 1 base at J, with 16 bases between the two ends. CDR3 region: CASSIFGGAGSNQPQHF. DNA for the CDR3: TGTGCCAGTAGTATTTTTGGGGGGGCGGGCAGCAATCAGCCCCAGCATTTT.